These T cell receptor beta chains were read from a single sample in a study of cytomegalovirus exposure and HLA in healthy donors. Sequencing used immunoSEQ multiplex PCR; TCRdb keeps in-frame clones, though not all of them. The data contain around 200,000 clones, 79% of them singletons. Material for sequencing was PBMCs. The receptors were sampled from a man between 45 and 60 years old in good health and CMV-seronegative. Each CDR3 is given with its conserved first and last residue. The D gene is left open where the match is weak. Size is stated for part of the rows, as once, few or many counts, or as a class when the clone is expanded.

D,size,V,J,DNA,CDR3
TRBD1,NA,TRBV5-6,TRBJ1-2,TGTGCCAGCAGCTTTCGACAGGGAACTTCCTATGGCTACACCTTC,CASSFRQGTSYGYTF
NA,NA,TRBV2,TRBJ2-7,TGTGCCAGCCGTCGAGAGTCGGTCTACGAGCAGTACTTC,CASRRESVYEQYF
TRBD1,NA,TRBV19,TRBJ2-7,TGTGCCAGTAGTATGGCGACAGGGGGCTACGAGCAGTACTTC,CASSMATGGYEQYF
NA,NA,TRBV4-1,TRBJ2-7,TGCGCCAGCAGCCAAGTATCTAATTCCTACGAGCAGTACTTC,CASSQVSNSYEQYF
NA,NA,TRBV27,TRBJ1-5,TGTGCCAGCAGTTTAAGCGCTAGCAATCAGCCCCAGCATTTT,CASSLSASNQPQHF
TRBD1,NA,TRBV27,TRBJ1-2,TGTGCCAGCAGGTCACAGGGGAAGGAAGGCTACACCTTC,CASRSQGKEGYTF
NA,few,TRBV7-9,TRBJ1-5,TGTGCCAGCAGTTCGGCGGGGAACAATCAGCCCCAGCATTTT,CASSSAGNNQPQHF
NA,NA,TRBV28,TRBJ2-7,TGTGCCAGCAGATCGGGAACCTACGAGCAGTACTTC,CASRSGTYEQYF
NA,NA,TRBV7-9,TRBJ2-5,TGTGCCAGCAGCTTAGTCGGCCAAGAGACCCAGTACTTC,CASSLVGQETQYF
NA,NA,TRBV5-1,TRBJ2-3,TGCGCCAGCAGCTCTCCTATTTTGAGGGTCGTCGCAGATACGCAGTATTTT,CASSSPILRVVADTQYF
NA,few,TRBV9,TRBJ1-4,TGTGCCAGCAGCTCGGGACACATCAATGAAAAACTGTTTTTT,CASSSGHINEKLFF
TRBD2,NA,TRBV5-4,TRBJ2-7,TGTGCCAGCAGCTCGGGACTAGCGGTGCGGGAGCAGTACTTC,CASSSGLAVREQYF
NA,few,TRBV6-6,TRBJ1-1,TGTGCCAGCAGTACCCAGGGAGGGACTGAAGCTTTCTTT,CASSTQGGTEAFF
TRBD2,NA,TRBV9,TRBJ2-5,TGTGCCAGCAGCGGCGGGACTACTCACGGGACCCAGTACTTC,CASSGGTTHGTQYF
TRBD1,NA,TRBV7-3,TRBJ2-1,TGTGCCAGCAGCTTAACCAGGGGGTCCTACAATGAGCAGTTCTTC,CASSLTRGSYNEQFF
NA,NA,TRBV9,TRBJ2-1,TGTGCCAGCAGCGTAAAAGACTTATACAATGAGCAGTTCTTC,CASSVKDLYNEQFF
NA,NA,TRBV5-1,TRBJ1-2,TGCGCCAGCAGCCAACCAGGGGTACAAGGCTACACCTTC,CASSQPGVQGYTF
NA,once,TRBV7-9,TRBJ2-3,TGTGCCAGCAGCTTAGGCGAAGGGGTGACAGATACGCAGTATTTT,CASSLGEGVTDTQYF
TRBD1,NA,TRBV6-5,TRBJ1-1,TGTGCCAGCAGTGGCAGGGACAGGGGGAACACTGAAGCTTTCTTT,CASSGRDRGNTEAFF
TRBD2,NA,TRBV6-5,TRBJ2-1,TGTGCCACCAGTTCTGTTCCGGGACTAGCGGTGAATGAGCAGTTCTTC,CATSSVPGLAVNEQFF
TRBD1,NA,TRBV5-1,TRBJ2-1,TGCGCCAGCAGCGACCGGGACAGCTCCTACAATGAGCAGTTCTTC,CASSDRDSSYNEQFF
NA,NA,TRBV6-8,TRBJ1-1,TGTGCCAGCAGTTACAATTCGCAGACATCGAACACTGAAGCTTTCTTT,CASSYNSQTSNTEAFF
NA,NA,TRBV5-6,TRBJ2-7,TGTGCCAGCAGCTCTACCTACGAGCAGTACTTC,CASSSTYEQYF
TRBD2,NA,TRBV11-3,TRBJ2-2,TGTGCCAGCAGCGTTAGCGGGACGAACACCGGGGAGCTGTTTTTT,CASSVSGTNTGELFF
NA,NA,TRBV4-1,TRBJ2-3,TGCGCCAGCAGCCAAGGGAGCGCAGATACGCAGTATTTT,CASSQGSADTQYF
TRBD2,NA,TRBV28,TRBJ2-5,TGTGCCAGCAAGTCTGGGGCTAGCGGGGACCAAGAGACCCAGTACTTC,CASKSGASGDQETQYF
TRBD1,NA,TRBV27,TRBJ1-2,TGTGCCAGCAGTAGAAACAGGGGACCCTATGGCTACACCTTC,CASSRNRGPYGYTF
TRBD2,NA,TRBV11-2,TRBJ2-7,TGTGCCAGCAACTTAGCGGGAGTCCACGAGCAGTACTTC,CASNLAGVHEQYF
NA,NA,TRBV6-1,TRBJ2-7,TGTGCCAGCAGTACAGGGAGAACCTACGAGCAGTACTTT,CASSTGRTYEQYF
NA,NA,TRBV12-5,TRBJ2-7,TGTGCTAGTGGTAATAACCACCTAGAGTACGAGCAGTACTTC,CASGNNHLEYEQYF
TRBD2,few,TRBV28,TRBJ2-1,TGTGCCAGCAGCTCATCGGGACTAGCGGGAGATACCTACAATGAGCAGTTCTTC,CASSSSGLAGDTYNEQFF
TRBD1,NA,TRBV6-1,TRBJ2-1,TGTGCCAGCAGTGATCGGGACAGGCCGCACAATGAGCAGTTCTTC,CASSDRDRPHNEQFF
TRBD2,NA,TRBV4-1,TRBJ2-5,TGCGCCAGCAGCCAGGCCGCGACTAGCGGGAGGAAAGAGACCCAGTACTTC,CASSQAATSGRKETQYF
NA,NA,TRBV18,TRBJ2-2,TGTGCCAGCTCGCCGCAGGTGAACACCGGGGAGCTGTTTTTT,CASSPQVNTGELFF
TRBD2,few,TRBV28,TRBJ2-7,TGTGCCAGCACTCAAGGGACTAGCGGGCACCACGAGCAGTACTTC,CASTQGTSGHHEQYF
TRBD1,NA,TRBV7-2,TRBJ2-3,TGTGCCAGCAGCTTAGACAGGGGAGCGGATACGCAGTATTTT,CASSLDRGADTQYF
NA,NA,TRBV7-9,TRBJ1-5,TGTGCCAGCCCTCTAGATAGCAATCAGCCCCAGCATTTT,CASPLDSNQPQHF
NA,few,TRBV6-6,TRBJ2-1,TGTGCCAGCAGTTACGGGACTCTCTGGAATGAGCAGTTCTTC,CASSYGTLWNEQFF
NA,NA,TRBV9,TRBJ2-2,TGTGCCAGCAGCGTAGGGTTCGGAGCCCCCGGGGAGCTGTTTTTT,CASSVGFGAPGELFF
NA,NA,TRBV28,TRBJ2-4,TGTGCCAGCAGCCCGCCCCTCCAGGCAGGTGCCAAAAACATTCAGTACTTC,CASSPPLQAGAKNIQYF
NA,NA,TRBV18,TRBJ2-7,TGTGCCAGCTCACCAGCCCTGGGCGGGGCCCAGGGCTACGAGCAGTACTTC,CASSPALGGAQGYEQYF
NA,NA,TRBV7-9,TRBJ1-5,TGTGCCAGCAGCTTAGCTGGGGCCAAGAGCAATCAGCCCCAGCATTTT,CASSLAGAKSNQPQHF
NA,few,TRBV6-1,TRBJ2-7,TGTGCCAGCAGTGACTTACAGGGTGCCTTTTACGAGCAGTACTTC,CASSDLQGAFYEQYF
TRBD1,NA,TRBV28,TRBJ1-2,TGTGCCAGCACTTCCTGGACAGGGGCCCCACTTAACTATGGCTACACCTTC,CASTSWTGAPLNYGYTF
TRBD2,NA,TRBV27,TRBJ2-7,TGTGCCAGCTCATTTAGCGGGCCGACCTACGAGCAGTACTTC,CASSFSGPTYEQYF
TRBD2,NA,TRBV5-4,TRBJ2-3,TGTGCCAGCAGCTCCGGACTAGCTGCTAGCACAGATACGCAGTATTTT,CASSSGLAASTDTQYF
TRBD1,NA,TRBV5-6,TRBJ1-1,TGTGCCAGCAGCCGCGGACAGGGTAGTGCTTTCTTT,CASSRGQGSAFF
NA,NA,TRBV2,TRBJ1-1,TGTGCCAGCAGTGAAGCGGGGCGGGGGACTGAAGCTTTCTTT,CASSEAGRGTEAFF
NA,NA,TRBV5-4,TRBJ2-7,TGTGCCAGCAGCTTTGGACAGAGAAGCCACGAGCAGTACTTC,CASSFGQRSHEQYF
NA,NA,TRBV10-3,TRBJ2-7,TGTGCCATCAAAAGTCGGCCAGGGATGACCTACGAGCAGTACTTC,CAIKSRPGMTYEQYF
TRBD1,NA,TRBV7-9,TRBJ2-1,TGTTCCAGCAGTTCCGACAGGGTTTACAATGAGCAGTTCTTC,CSSSSDRVYNEQFF
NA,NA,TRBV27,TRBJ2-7,TGTGCCAGCAGTTTAAGGGACACCTCCTACGAGCAGTACTTC,CASSLRDTSYEQYF
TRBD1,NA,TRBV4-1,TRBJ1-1,TGCGCCAGCAGCCCCCTCAGGGGGAGGAACACTGAAGCTTTCTTT,CASSPLRGRNTEAFF
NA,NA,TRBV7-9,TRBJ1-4,TGTGCCAGCAGCTCCGCCCCGGAGGAAAAACTGTTTTTT,CASSSAPEEKLFF
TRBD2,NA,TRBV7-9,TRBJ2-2,TGTGCCAGCAGCCCCGACTTCGCCCTAGCGGGAGATGGCGGGGAGCTGCTTTTT,CASSPDFALAGDGGELLF
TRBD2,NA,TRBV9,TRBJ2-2,TGTGCCAGCAGCATAGGACTAGCGGGAGAGGTCGGGGAGCTGTTTTTT,CASSIGLAGEVGELFF
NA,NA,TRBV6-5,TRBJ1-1,TGTGCCAGCAGTTACTCTGGCAAGAACACTGAAGCTTTCTTT,CASSYSGKNTEAFF
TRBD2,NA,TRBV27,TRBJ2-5,TGTGCCAGCAGTTTCTATGTCGGGGGGATTCAAGAGACCCAGTACTTC,CASSFYVGGIQETQYF
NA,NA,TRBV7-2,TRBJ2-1,TGTGCCAGCAGTTTCACGTTTAGCTCCTACAATGAGCAGTTCTTC,CASSFTFSSYNEQFF